This TCR beta chain was sequenced during a study of blood T cell repertoires in COVID-19. Overall study: PBMCs, B-cell-depleted T cells, or T cells were the source of the cDNA or gDNA that made up the material.

Only in-frame clones appear in the TCRdb table, and some are missing; sequencing was by immunoSEQ multiplex PCR. The table shows about 150,000 clones, with 75% to 85% occurring only once. The CDR3 sequence is 15 residues long. The germline V gene encodes CDR1 SGDLS and CDR2 YYNGEE. V was trimmed by 0 bases and J by 4 bases, leaving 13 bases between them. This chain uses TRBV9 with TRBJ1-1; possible D gene TRBD1, 6 bases. This TCR was sampled from a man between 60 and 75 years old with acute or convalescent COVID-19. The sequenced sample consisted of peripheral blood. The DNA for the CDR3 is TGTGCCAGCAGCGTAGGATCTTCAGGGGCCACTGAAGCTTTCTTT. Residues: CASSVGSSGATEAFF.